The sequence of this T cell receptor (beta chain) was determined in a study of blood T cells in healthy people across ages. With 6 bases removed from V and 5 bases from J, the gap between germline ends came to 10 bases. The CDR3 runs to 11 residues. Germline V gene sequence: CDR1 SQVTM, CDR2 ANQGSEA. A second PCR, run for roughly 7 to 11 cycles, used a sample-barcoded 5' primer plus a J-beta primer mix. TCRdb re-called the 5' RACE reads with MiXCR, one entry per CDR3 protein. In the table there are about 1.5 million distinct CDR3 sequences, approximately 42% of which are singletons. This TCR was sampled from a young woman in good health. The sequenced sample consisted of blood. This chain joins TRBV29-1 and TRBJ2-5; D is unresolved. CDR3 sequence: CSVDEWETQYF. CDR3 DNA: TGCAGCGTGGATGAGTGGGAGACCCAGTACTTC.